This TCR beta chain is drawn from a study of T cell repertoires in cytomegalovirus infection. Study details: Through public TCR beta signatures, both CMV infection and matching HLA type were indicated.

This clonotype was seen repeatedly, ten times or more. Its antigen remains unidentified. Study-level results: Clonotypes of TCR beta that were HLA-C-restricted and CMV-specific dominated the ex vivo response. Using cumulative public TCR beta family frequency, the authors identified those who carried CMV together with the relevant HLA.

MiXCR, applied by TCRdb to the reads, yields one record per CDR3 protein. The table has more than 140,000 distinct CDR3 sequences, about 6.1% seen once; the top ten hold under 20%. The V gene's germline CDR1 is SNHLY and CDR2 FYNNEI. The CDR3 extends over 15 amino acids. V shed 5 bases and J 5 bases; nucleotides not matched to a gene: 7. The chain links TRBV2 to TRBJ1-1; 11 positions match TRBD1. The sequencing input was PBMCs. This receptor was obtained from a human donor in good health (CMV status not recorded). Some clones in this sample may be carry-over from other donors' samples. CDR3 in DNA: TGTGCCAGCAGTCCCGGACAGGGGGCATTAACTGAAGCTTTCTTT. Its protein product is CASSPGQGALTEAFF.